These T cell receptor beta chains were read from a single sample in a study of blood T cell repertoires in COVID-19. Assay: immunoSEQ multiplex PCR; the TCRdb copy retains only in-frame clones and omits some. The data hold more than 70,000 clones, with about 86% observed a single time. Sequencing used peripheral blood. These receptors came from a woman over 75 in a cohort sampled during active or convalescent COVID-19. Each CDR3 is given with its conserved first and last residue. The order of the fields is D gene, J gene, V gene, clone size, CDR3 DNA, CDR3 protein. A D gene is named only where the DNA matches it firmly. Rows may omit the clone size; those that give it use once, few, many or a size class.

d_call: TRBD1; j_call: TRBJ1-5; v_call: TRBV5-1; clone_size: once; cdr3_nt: TGCGCCAGCACCCCGGGGACAGGGGGTAGCAATCAGCCCCAGCATTTT; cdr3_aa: CASTPGTGGSNQPQHF
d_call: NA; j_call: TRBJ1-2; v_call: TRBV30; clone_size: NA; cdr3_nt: TGTGCCTGGAGTAATTCGCCCGCGACATACTATGGCTACACCTTC; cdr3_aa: CAWSNSPATYYGYTF
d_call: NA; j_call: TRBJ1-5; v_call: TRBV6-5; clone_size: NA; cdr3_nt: TGTGCCAGCAGCCGAATCTCGGGGGGCAATCAGCCCCAGCATTTT; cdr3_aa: CASSRISGGNQPQHF
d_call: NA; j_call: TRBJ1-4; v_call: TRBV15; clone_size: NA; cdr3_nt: TGTGCCACCAGGGACAGTGGGCCGGAAAAACTGTTTTTT; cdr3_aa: CATRDSGPEKLFF
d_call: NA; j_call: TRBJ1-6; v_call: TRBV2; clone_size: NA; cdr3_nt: TGTGCCAGCAGGAGTGGCCAGGGAGGTTCACCCCTCCACTTT; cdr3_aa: CASRSGQGGSPLHF
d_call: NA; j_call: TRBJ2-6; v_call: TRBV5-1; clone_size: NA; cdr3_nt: TGCGCCAGCAGCCGGGTGGCTGGGGCCAACGTCCTGACTTTC; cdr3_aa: CASSRVAGANVLTF
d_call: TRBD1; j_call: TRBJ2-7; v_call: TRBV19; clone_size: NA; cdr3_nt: TGTGCCAGTAGTATGACATCACTGGGACAGGGTACCTACGAGCAGTACTTC; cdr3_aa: CASSMTSLGQGTYEQYF
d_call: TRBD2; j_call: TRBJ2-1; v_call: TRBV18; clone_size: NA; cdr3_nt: TGTGCCAGCTCACCACTCGGGGCGGGAGCCTACAATGAGCAGTTCTTC; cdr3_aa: CASSPLGAGAYNEQFF
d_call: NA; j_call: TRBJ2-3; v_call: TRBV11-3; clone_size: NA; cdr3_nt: TGTGCCAGCAGCTTAGAGGGCCGCGGCACAGATACGCAGTATTTT; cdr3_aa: CASSLEGRGTDTQYF
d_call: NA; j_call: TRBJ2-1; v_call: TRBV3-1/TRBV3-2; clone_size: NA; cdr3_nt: TGTGCCAGCAGCCCTTTGGCGGGATCATACAATGAGCAGTTCTTC; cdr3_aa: CASSPLAGSYNEQFF
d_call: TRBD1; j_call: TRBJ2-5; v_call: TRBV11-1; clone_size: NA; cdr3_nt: TGTGCCAGCAGCACCACGGGACAGGTGATAATAGAGACCCAGTACTTC; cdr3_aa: CASSTTGQVIIETQYF
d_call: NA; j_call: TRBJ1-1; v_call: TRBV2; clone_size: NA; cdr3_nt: TGTGCCAGCAGTGATGCGCCACCGCCGAACACTGAAGCTTTCTTT; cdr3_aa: CASSDAPPPNTEAFF
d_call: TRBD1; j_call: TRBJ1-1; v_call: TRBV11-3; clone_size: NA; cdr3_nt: TGTGCCAGCAGCTCGGGACAGATACTAAACACTGAAGCTTTCTTT; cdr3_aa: CASSSGQILNTEAFF
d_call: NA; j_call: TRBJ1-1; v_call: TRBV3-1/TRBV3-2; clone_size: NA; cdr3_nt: TGTGCCAGCAGCCCCGGCAGGGGCTACACTGAAGCTTTCTTT; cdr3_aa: CASSPGRGYTEAFF
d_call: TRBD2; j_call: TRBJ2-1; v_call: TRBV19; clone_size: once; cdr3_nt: TGTGCCAGTAGAGAGGCTAGCGGTAAGCAGTTCTTC; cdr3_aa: CASREASGKQFF
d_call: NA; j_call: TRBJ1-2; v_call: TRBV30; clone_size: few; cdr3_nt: TGTGCCTGGAGCTGGGGGGAAGGCTACACCTTC; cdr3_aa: CAWSWGEGYTF
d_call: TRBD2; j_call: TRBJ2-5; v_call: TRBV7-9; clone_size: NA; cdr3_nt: TGTGCCAGCAGTCTTAGCGGGACCCAAGAGACCCAGTACTTC; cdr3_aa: CASSLSGTQETQYF
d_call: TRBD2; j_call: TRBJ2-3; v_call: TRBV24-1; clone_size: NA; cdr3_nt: TGTGCCACCCAGTCCGCTCTAGCGGGAGCCACAGATACGCAGTATTTT; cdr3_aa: CATQSALAGATDTQYF
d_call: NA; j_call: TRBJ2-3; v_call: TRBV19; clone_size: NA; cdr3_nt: TGTGCCAGTAGTTTCGGGATCCGCACAGATACGCAGTATTTT; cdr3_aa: CASSFGIRTDTQYF
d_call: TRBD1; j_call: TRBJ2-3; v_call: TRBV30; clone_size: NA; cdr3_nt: TGTGCCTGGGGGACAGGGGCCACAGATACGCAGTATTTT; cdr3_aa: CAWGTGATDTQYF
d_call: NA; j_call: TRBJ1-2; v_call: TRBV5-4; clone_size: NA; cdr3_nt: TGTGCCAGCAGCGCCCAGTCCCAGGGGTACGATGGCTACACCTTC; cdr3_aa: CASSAQSQGYDGYTF
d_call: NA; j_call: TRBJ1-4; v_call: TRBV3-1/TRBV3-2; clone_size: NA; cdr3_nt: TGTGCCAGCAGCCTGCGGACAGCAACTAATGAAAAACTGTTTTTT; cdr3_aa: CASSLRTATNEKLFF
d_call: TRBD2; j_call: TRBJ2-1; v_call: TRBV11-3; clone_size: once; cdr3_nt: TGTGCCAGCAGCTTAGAAGCCGAAGCGGGAGGCTACAATGAGCAGTTCTTC; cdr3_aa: CASSLEAEAGGYNEQFF
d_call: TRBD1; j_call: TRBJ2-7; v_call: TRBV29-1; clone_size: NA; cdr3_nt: TGCAGCGTTGGAGGGACAGGGGATTACGAGCAGTACTTC; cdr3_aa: CSVGGTGDYEQYF
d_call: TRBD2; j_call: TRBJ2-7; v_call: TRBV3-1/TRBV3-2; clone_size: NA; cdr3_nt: TGTGCCAGCAGCCAAGTTGGCGGGAGCTCCTACGAGCAGTACTTC; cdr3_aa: CASSQVGGSSYEQYF
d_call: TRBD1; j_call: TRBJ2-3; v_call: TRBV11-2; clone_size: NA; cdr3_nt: TGTGCCAGCTCGTCCGGGACAGGGGTAGAGGGCACAGATACGCAGTATTTT; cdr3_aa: CASSSGTGVEGTDTQYF
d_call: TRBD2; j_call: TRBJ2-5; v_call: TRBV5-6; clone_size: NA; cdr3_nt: TGTGCCAGCAGCTTGGGGCTAGCGGGAGGGGGAGAGACCCAGTACTTC; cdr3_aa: CASSLGLAGGGETQYF
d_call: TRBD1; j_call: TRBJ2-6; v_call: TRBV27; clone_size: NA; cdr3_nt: TGTGCCAGCAGTTTACCGGACAGGGCTGGGGCCAACGTCCTGACTTTC; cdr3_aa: CASSLPDRAGANVLTF
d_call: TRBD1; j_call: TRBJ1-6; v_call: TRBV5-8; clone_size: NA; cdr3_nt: TGTGCCAGCAGCCCGGACAGGGGAGACTCACCCCTCCACTTT; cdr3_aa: CASSPDRGDSPLHF
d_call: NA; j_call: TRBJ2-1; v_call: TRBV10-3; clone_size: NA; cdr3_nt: TGTGCCATCAGAGGGCGAGGCGGGACCCTCAATGAGCAGTTCTTC; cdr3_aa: CAIRGRGGTLNEQFF
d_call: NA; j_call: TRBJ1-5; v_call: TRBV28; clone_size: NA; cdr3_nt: TGTGCCAGCAGTCCGGGTCAGCCCCAGCATTTT; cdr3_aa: CASSPGQPQHF
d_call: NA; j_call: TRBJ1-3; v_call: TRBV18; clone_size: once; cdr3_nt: TGTGCCAGCTCACCCGACAGATTAGGAAACACCATATATTTT; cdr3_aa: CASSPDRLGNTIYF
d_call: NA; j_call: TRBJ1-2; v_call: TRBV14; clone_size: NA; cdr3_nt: TGTGCCAGCAGCCAAGTCGGGACTAGCTCCTATGGCTACACCTTC; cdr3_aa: CASSQVGTSSYGYTF
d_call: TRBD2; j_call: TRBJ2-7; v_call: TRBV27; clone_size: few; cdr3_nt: TGTGCCAGCAGCACCGGACCACTAGCGGGAGGTACCTACGAGCAGTACTTC; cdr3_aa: CASSTGPLAGGTYEQYF
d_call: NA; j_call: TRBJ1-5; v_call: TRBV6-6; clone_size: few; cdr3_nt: TGTGCCAGCAGTCCCCGGGTCGGTGGAGGCAATCAGCCCCAGCATTTT; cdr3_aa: CASSPRVGGGNQPQHF
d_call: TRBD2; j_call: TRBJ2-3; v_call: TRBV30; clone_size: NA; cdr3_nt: TGTGCCTGGAGTCTACCCAGGACTAGCGGGAGAGGGCCGGAGGCAACAGATACGCAGTATTTT; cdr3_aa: CAWSLPRTSGRGPEATDTQYF
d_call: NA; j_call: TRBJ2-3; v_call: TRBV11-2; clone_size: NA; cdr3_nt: TGTGCCAGCAGCTTAGCGGGAGCCAACCAGGATACGCAGTATTTT; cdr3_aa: CASSLAGANQDTQYF
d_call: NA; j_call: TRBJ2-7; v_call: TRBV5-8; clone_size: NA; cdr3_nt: TGTGCCAGCAGGGACAGTACCTACGAGCAGTACTTC; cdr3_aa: CASRDSTYEQYF
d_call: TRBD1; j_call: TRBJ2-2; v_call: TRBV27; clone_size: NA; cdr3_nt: TGTGCCAGCAGTTTATCCAACTACAGGGGGACCTTCACCGGGGAGCTGTTTTTT; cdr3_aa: CASSLSNYRGTFTGELFF
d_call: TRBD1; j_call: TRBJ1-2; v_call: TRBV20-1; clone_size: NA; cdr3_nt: TGCAGTGCTAGTTTGGGGACAGGCCTCTATGGCTACACCTTC; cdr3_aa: CSASLGTGLYGYTF
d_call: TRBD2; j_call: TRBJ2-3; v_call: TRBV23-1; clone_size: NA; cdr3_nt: TGCGCCAGCACCCGGACTAGCGGGACTAGCACAGATACGCAGTATTTT; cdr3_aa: CASTRTSGTSTDTQYF
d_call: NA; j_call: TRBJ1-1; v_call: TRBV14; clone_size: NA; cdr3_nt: TGTGCCAGCAGCCAAGGGGTTGTCGGAGCGAACGCTTTCTTT; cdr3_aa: CASSQGVVGANAFF